The rows below give T cell receptor beta chains drawn from one sample of a study of OX40 agonist ivuxolimab in advanced cancers. Assay used: immunoSEQ multiplex PCR; TCRdb lists only in-frame clones, some missing. The sample includes about 77,000 clones, 87% seen only once; the top ten take around 0.56%. The sequencing here drew on CD4+ or CD8+ T cells sorted from blood, taken in a trial of the OX40 agonist ivuxolimab. Source of these receptors: an adult with an advanced solid tumor such as melanoma, head and neck, liver or kidney cancer. CDR3s include the opening cysteine and the closing phenylalanine or tryptophan. Fields, in order: CDR3 DNA, CDR3 protein, V gene, clone size, J gene, D gene. The D gene is left open where the match is weak. Clone size is not always given. Where it is, it says once, few, many or a class for expanded clones.

CDR3 DNA: TGTGCCAGCTCACCACCCCGCAATCTGGCCATATATTTT; CDR3 protein: CASSPPRNLAIYF; V gene: TRBV18; clone size: once; J gene: TRBJ1-3; D gene: -
CDR3 DNA: TGTGCTAGTGCCCGGGACAGTTTCGAGCAGTACTTC; CDR3 protein: CASARDSFEQYF; V gene: TRBV12-5; clone size: -; J gene: TRBJ2-7; D gene: TRBD1
CDR3 DNA: TGTGCCAGCAGCAAAGCGCAAAGGGGGCCGAACACTGAAGCTTTCTTT; CDR3 protein: CASSKAQRGPNTEAFF; V gene: TRBV21-1; clone size: -; J gene: TRBJ1-1; D gene: -
CDR3 DNA: TGTGCCAGCATGGGGACTAGCTACGAGACCCAGTACTTC; CDR3 protein: CASMGTSYETQYF; V gene: TRBV2; clone size: -; J gene: TRBJ2-5; D gene: TRBD2
CDR3 DNA: TGTGCCAGCAGTGCCCTCGGGGTCTATGGCTACACCTTC; CDR3 protein: CASSALGVYGYTF; V gene: TRBV6-6; clone size: -; J gene: TRBJ1-2; D gene: -
CDR3 DNA: TGTGCCAGCAGTTACTCGTCGATTTTGAACACTGAAGCTTTCTTT; CDR3 protein: CASSYSSILNTEAFF; V gene: TRBV6-5; clone size: -; J gene: TRBJ1-1; D gene: -
CDR3 DNA: TGTGCCAGCAGCTTAGAACGGAACACTGAAGCTTTCTTT; CDR3 protein: CASSLERNTEAFF; V gene: TRBV7-3; clone size: -; J gene: TRBJ1-1; D gene: -
CDR3 DNA: TGCGCCAGCAGTGTCCGGCGGCAGGCTAACTATGGCTACACCTTC; CDR3 protein: CASSVRRQANYGYTF; V gene: TRBV23-1; clone size: -; J gene: TRBJ1-2; D gene: -
CDR3 DNA: TGTGCCAGCAGCTTTGGACAGGGCCCACATGAAGCTTTCTTT; CDR3 protein: CASSFGQGPHEAFF; V gene: TRBV7-9; clone size: -; J gene: TRBJ1-1; D gene: TRBD1
CDR3 DNA: TGTGCCAGCTCACCAAGGGGGGGCCAGTTGGAGACCCAGTACTTC; CDR3 protein: CASSPRGGQLETQYF; V gene: TRBV18; clone size: -; J gene: TRBJ2-5; D gene: -
CDR3 DNA: TGTGCCAGCAGGCAGGGGCGTGAGCAGTACTTC; CDR3 protein: CASRQGREQYF; V gene: TRBV6-6; clone size: few; J gene: TRBJ2-7; D gene: -
CDR3 DNA: TGTGCCAGTAGTCGGGTCGGAGAGACCCAGTACTTC; CDR3 protein: CASSRVGETQYF; V gene: TRBV19; clone size: few; J gene: TRBJ2-5; D gene: -
CDR3 DNA: TGTGCCTGGAGTGTACTCTCAGTCGGGGAGACCCAGTACTTC; CDR3 protein: CAWSVLSVGETQYF; V gene: TRBV30; clone size: -; J gene: TRBJ2-5; D gene: -
CDR3 DNA: TGTGCCAGCAGCTTCGGGCAGGGCGGGGTCTATGGCTACACCTTC; CDR3 protein: CASSFGQGGVYGYTF; V gene: TRBV7-9; clone size: -; J gene: TRBJ1-2; D gene: -
CDR3 DNA: TGTGCTAGTGGTTTGGTAGGGGGGACTGAAGCTTTCTTT; CDR3 protein: CASGLVGGTEAFF; V gene: TRBV12-5; clone size: -; J gene: TRBJ1-1; D gene: -
CDR3 DNA: TGTGCCAGCAGCGCATACAGGGGGATCTTCTACGAGCAGTACTTC; CDR3 protein: CASSAYRGIFYEQYF; V gene: TRBV5-6; clone size: -; J gene: TRBJ2-7; D gene: TRBD1
CDR3 DNA: TGTGCCAGCAGTTCTCCAGGGACCAGCTCCTATAATTCACCCCTCCACTTT; CDR3 protein: CASSSPGTSSYNSPLHF; V gene: TRBV28; clone size: -; J gene: TRBJ1-6; D gene: -
CDR3 DNA: TGTGCCTGGAGTGTACCCGGACAGGGTTATGGCTACACCTTC; CDR3 protein: CAWSVPGQGYGYTF; V gene: TRBV30; clone size: once; J gene: TRBJ1-2; D gene: TRBD1
CDR3 DNA: TGCGCCAGCAGCTCAACCGGGACAGGGCCCGCTGAAGCTTTCTTT; CDR3 protein: CASSSTGTGPAEAFF; V gene: TRBV5-1; clone size: once; J gene: TRBJ1-1; D gene: TRBD1
CDR3 DNA: TGTGCCAGCAGCGTGCCGGGACTAGCGGGAGGCGGGGAGACCCAGTACTTC; CDR3 protein: CASSVPGLAGGGETQYF; V gene: TRBV5-6; clone size: -; J gene: TRBJ2-5; D gene: TRBD2
CDR3 DNA: TGTGCCAGCAGCCATGACCCGGCCACAGATACGCAGTATTTT; CDR3 protein: CASSHDPATDTQYF; V gene: TRBV7-2; clone size: -; J gene: TRBJ2-3; D gene: -
CDR3 DNA: TGTGCCAGCAGAGGACAGGGAATCGAAAAACTGTTTTTT; CDR3 protein: CASRGQGIEKLFF; V gene: TRBV2; clone size: -; J gene: TRBJ1-4; D gene: TRBD1
CDR3 DNA: TGTGCCAGCAGCGTTTCGACTAGCGGGGGCCTGTACAATGAGCAGTTCTTC; CDR3 protein: CASSVSTSGGLYNEQFF; V gene: TRBV9; clone size: -; J gene: TRBJ2-1; D gene: TRBD2
CDR3 DNA: TGCGCCAGCAGCCAGGGGGGGGGTAATGAAAAACTGTTTTTT; CDR3 protein: CASSQGGGNEKLFF; V gene: TRBV4-3; clone size: -; J gene: TRBJ1-4; D gene: -
CDR3 DNA: TGTGCCAGCAGCTTAACGCGGGGGAATGAGCAGTTCTTC; CDR3 protein: CASSLTRGNEQFF; V gene: TRBV7-3; clone size: -; J gene: TRBJ2-1; D gene: TRBD2
CDR3 DNA: TGTGCCAGCAGCTTAGCAGGGTACACTGAAGCTTTCTTT; CDR3 protein: CASSLAGYTEAFF; V gene: TRBV7-2; clone size: -; J gene: TRBJ1-1; D gene: -
CDR3 DNA: TGTGCCAGCAGCTTAGAAGTCTTTCAAGAGACCCAGTACTTC; CDR3 protein: CASSLEVFQETQYF; V gene: TRBV7-2; clone size: -; J gene: TRBJ2-5; D gene: -